This T cell receptor beta chain was captured by sequencing in a study of cytomegalovirus exposure and HLA in healthy donors (TCRdb year 2017). A note on the overall study: An earlier analysis of 550 to 700 of the donors reported 250 to 300 Gb of sequence data and 117 million unique TCR beta sequences from 190 million or so T cells. Roughly 300 gigabases of sequencing data and approximately 92 million unique TCR sequences made up an early release that covered several hundred HLA-typed donors. Among the 398 genotyped donors, approximately 76% belonged to the genetic ancestry cluster associated with self-reported Caucasian donors. The aim of the study was to test whether cataloging public T cell receptors could identify signatures of past pathogen exposure. The study profiled the T cell repertoires of 500 to 800 subjects by immunosequencing and related them to cytomegalovirus serostatus. Along with the approximately 700-subject first cohort, a separate validation cohort of more than 90 different subjects was used. To predict cytomegalovirus infection status, the study combined high-throughput TCR immunosequencing, statistical association of individual TCRs with disease status, and machine learning. In a later analysis, previously published TCR beta repertoires from 666 donors were re-analyzed and high-resolution HLA genotyping was added so that TCR occurrence patterns could be studied. Rather than using new phenotypic data, the later analysis identified candidate immune exposures from TCR beta sequences and from how often those sequences occurred across donors. To decide whether each TCR beta V gene segment behaved as functional or pseudogenic, an earlier analysis of some 600 of the donors relied on high-throughput TCR beta sequencing. Donor age, sex, ethnicity and CMV serostatus were compiled together with the repertoire data. A later genetic analysis used genome-wide SNP genotypes for about 55% of the 666 donors, treating that subset as a discovery cohort. Every repertoire in the discovery cohort had been generated on one and the same sequencing platform. HLA typing covered class I and class II loci at four-digit resolution. The number of donors typed differed by locus, with 629-630 for A, B, C, DRB1 and DQB1, 522 for DQA1, 606 for DPA1, and around 430 for DPB1. Roughly five DR-DQ haplotypes were handled as single units for association and clustering, since linkage in the cohort was strong. Among 350 to 400 genotyped donors of the cohort, an average of around 240,000 unique TCR beta nucleotide sequences were sequenced per donor, around 20% of them non-productive. Results and caveats for the whole study, not just this receptor: A later genetic analysis associated a missense DCLRE1C variant with V-gene and J-gene trimming of TCR beta chains, and an independent cohort replicated the association. According to the authors, the approach could potentially be generalized to other disease states and immunological phenotypes. While some public TCRs were present in many individuals, most TCR sequences turned up only very rarely across donors. The sequencing pipeline was judged likely to have produced a cluster of highly shared sequence variants as a technical artifact. The study gave a list of some 150 TCR beta chains associated with cytomegalovirus. At a false discovery rate of 0.05, a later analysis linked 15,000 to 20,000 TCR beta sequences to specific HLA alleles. This cohort had only TCR beta chains sequenced, and the lack of alpha or paired-chain data limited which features could be detected. Cytomegalovirus status was reported to be diagnosed by the classifier with high specificity and sensitivity in both the original and validation cohorts. The earlier analysis of approximately 540 of the donors excluded over 15 rarely observed V segments, including chromosome 9 orphons, because counts were too low. Correlated functional status among segregating V segments might reflect linkage disequilibrium, but an unknown experimental factor could not be ruled out. In an earlier analysis of 587 of the donors, most TCR beta V segments appeared in productive rearrangements about 90% or about 30% of the time, broadly matching IMGT annotations. A further reported finding was that TCR beta sequences accurately predicted the HLA-A and HLA-B alleles for most subjects in the first cohort. A later analysis reported that several top co-occurrence clusters appeared linked to parvovirus B19, influenza, CMV and Epstein-Barr virus. A later genetic analysis reported fewer N-insertions in productive TCRs among donors in an Asian-associated ancestry cluster than the roughly 700-donor mean. In a later analysis, HLA-associated TCR beta chains showed more clonal expansion and lower generation probabilities than non-associated chains that were equally common. According to a later analysis, most CMV-associated TCR beta chains appeared to be HLA-restricted, and the HLA associations seemed to be driven largely by CMV exposure. Because the 87-base-pair reads could not distinguish some IMGT-functional V segments, including TRBV6-2 and TRBV6-3, those segments were excluded. According to a later analysis, TCR association rates differed among HLA loci, with DRB1 alleles showing the most associated TCRs and HLA-C alleles showing the fewest. Assigning TCR associations to individual alleles was difficult when HLA alleles, especially DR and DQ, strongly co-occurred. Roughly uniform sequencing depth across donors was assumed in presence/absence analyses, although this assumption may not hold. The only immune exposure information available for the cohort was CMV serostatus. In vitro tests confirmed that three of the cytomegalovirus-associated TCR beta chains recognize cytomegalovirus antigens. Because HLA typing was missing for some donors at each locus, association tests included only the typed subset.

The cohort comprised several hundred healthy bone marrow donors. At the time of sampling, all cohort members were nominally healthy, though unrecorded immune exposures were likely present. The donor was CMV seropositive and was included in the group of about 290 seropositive cohort members. A peripheral blood sample was provided by each donor, and peripheral blood mononuclear cells were used for TCR beta sequencing. The Qiagen DNeasy Blood Extraction Kit was used to extract genomic DNA from the blood cell samples. Notes on this clone: No antigen is known for it.

For this chain, trimming is 6 bases at the V end and 5 bases at the J end, and the number of junction bases without a gene match is 13. Its CDR3 holds 16 amino acids, cysteine through phenylalanine. Of all the DNA, just the CDR3 is kept, 48 bases in frame from base 1. The germline V gene gives CDR1 as SGHVS and CDR2 as FNYEAQ. Libraries came from the immunoSEQ multiplex PCR assay. For the multiplex PCR, a mixture combining 60 forward primers for TCR Vbeta segments and 13 reverse primers for TCR Jbeta segments was used. Amplification of the CDR3 region of rearranged TCR beta genes was performed with a multiplex PCR assay on genomic DNA. Amplified TCR beta libraries were sequenced as 87-base-pair reads on the Illumina HiSeq System. The paper's data handling went like this. In a later analysis, 70 million to 95 million unique TCR beta chains were counted across the roughly 670 repertoires, and roughly 11 million of these chains were shared by at least two donors. Raw reads were error-corrected and collapsed into unique sequences by a nearest-neighbor algorithm in which closely related sequences were merged to remove PCR and sequencing errors. To assign V, D and J gene segments, CDR3 sequences were aligned to IMGT reference sequences. For a sequence to be retained, a match of at least six nucleotides to both a V gene segment and a J gene segment was required. A rearrangement counted as productive if the CDR3 had no stop codons and remained in frame with V and J, and every other rearrangement counted as non-productive. CDR3 was defined by IMGT convention, running from the second conserved V-encoded cysteine to the conserved J-encoded phenylalanine. The earlier analysis of about 500 of the donors excluded sequences that lacked an unambiguous match to a single V gene segment. An earlier analysis of a few hundred of the donors called V segments functional above 56.7% productive rearrangements and segregating when the between-donor standard deviation exceeded 5%. A statistical classification framework was built to diagnose cytomegalovirus status from the catalog of TCR beta chain sequences. In a later analysis, TCR nucleotide sequences were compared against IMGT/GENE-DB human TR gene sequences so that V and J genes could be assigned. Using the TCRdist pipeline, a later analysis assigned CDR3 sequences along with most-parsimonious VDJ recombination scenarios. In a later analysis, each TCR beta chain was defined by its CDR3 amino acid sequence together with its V-gene family, and reads lacking a unique V-gene family were excluded. To address suspected cross-contamination and a sequencing artifact, a later analysis removed approximately 600 highly shared, low-generation-probability nucleotide sequences. In a later analysis, a clonal expansion index was calculated for each public chain from normalized within-repertoire ranks of inferred template counts. A later analysis computed generation probabilities with a VDJ recombination model fitted to out-of-frame rearrangements, and checked the results against IGoR. In a later analysis, TCR-TCR, TCR-HLA and TCR-CMV co-occurrence was scored with hypergeometric tests, and a repertoire-size bias correction was applied to TCR pairs. To estimate false discovery rates, a later analysis permuted the HLA or CMV assignments 20 times. In a later analysis, co-occurring TCRs were grouped with DBSCAN, and TCRdist sequence similarity was added when clustering was performed within HLA-allele-positive subsets. Co-occurrence clustering excluded repertoires with fewer than 30,000 or more than 120,000 public chains, plus five with anomalous nucleotide sharing. TCRdb carries this immuneACCESS record with in-frame sequences only. Its versions omit some clonotypes, under half of them owing to an unresolved V gene in the studies checked, with the rest unexplained. D and trimming were read from the DNA, whereas the V and J calls and clone size are those reported in that table. This sample's table carries about 170,000 clones. Less than 0.95% of the sample comes from the top ten.

This chain joins TRBV7-6 to TRBJ2-5, with TRBD1 identical over 9 junction bases. Sequenced input: PBMCs. The sequence was obtained from a woman aged 18-29 years in good health and CMV-seropositive. For the CDR3, the sequence is CASRASGTGFSETQYF. The nucleotide sequence is given as TGTGCCAGCAGGGCCTCCGGGACAGGGTTTTCTGAGACCCAGTACTTC.